This TCR beta chain was documented in a study of blood T cell repertoires in COVID-19. Study-level information: The study drew acute and convalescent COVID-19 samples from the United States, Italy and Spain. Sources were T cells, B-cell-depleted T cells, or PBMCs; the material itself was cDNA or gDNA.

Germline V CDR1 and CDR2: SGHRS, YFSETQ. This CDR3 has 13 residues. The ends lost 7 bases at V and 4 bases at J; junction bases unmatched: 5. Original processing notes: Reference gene primer amplification yielded estimated nucleated cell counts. Generated by immunoSEQ multiplex PCR, the TCRdb table keeps only in-frame clones and is missing some. The V and J calls and clone size are taken from that table; D and trimming were inferred from the DNA. The sample includes around 180,000 clones, about 88% of them seen just once. This clone was observed a single time. The sequenced material came from peripheral blood. The chain recombines TRBV5-1 with TRBJ1-1; 9 positions match TRBD1. This receptor was taken from a woman under 40 with active or convalescent COVID-19. This CDR3 is CASWDRVGTEAFF. CDR3 sequence (DNA): TGCGCCAGCTGGGACAGGGTGGGCACTGAAGCTTTCTTT.